This TCR beta chain was identified during a study of cytomegalovirus exposure and HLA in healthy donors. Study-wide results and limits: Reportedly, fewer N-insertions than the 666-donor mean appeared in an Asian-associated ancestry cluster in a later analysis.

The germline V and J ends were trimmed by 5 bases and 0 bases, with 13 bases remaining between them. This CDR3 contains 15 residues. Looked up from germline, CDR1 is KGHSH and CDR2 is LQKENI. As concerns this clone: Its target is not known.

PCR involved 60 Vbeta and 13 Jbeta primers. Libraries were prepared by immunoSEQ multiplex PCR; TCRdb keeps only in-frame clonotypes and omits some of them. Here the sample spans approximately 190,000 clones, 80% to 85% being singletons. The source of this sequence is a man aged 40-55 years in good health and CMV-seropositive. Material: PBMCs. The rearrangement joins TRBV18 to TRBJ1-1; a possible D gene is TRBD1 (6 bases). CDR3 sequence: CASSFRDTVNTEAFF. CDR3 nucleotides: TGTGCCAGCTCATTCCGGGACACGGTGAACACTGAAGCTTTCTTT. Full variable domain (outside the CDR3, taken from reference TRBV18 and TRBJ1-1): NAGVMQNPRHLVRRRGQEARLRCSPMKGHSHVYWYRQLPEEGLKFMVYLQKENIIDESGMPKERFSAEFPKEGPSILRIQQVVRGDSAAYFCASSFRDTVNTEAFFGQGTRLTVV.